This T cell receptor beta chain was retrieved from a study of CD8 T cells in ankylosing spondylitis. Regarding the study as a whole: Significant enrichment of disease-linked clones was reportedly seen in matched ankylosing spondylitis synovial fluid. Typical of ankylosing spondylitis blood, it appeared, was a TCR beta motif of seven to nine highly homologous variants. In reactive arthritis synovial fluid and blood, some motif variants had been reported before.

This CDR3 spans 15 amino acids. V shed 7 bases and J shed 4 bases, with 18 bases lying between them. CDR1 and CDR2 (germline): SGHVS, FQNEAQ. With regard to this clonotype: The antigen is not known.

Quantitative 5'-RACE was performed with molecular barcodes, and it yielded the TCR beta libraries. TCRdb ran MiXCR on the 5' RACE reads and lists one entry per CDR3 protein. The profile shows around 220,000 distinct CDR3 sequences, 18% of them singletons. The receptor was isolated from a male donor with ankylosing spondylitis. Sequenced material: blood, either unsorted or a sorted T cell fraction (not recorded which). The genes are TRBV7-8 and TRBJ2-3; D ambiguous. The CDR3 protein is CASTKSPGMADTQYF. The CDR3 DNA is TGTGCCAGCACCAAGTCGCCGGGTATGGCAGATACGCAGTATTTT.